This section outlines one T cell receptor beta chain sequence together with its context. Its antigen is still unknown. The germline V gene (reference sequence) specifies SGHNT as CDR1 and YYREEE as CDR2. The CDR3 spans 14 residues, from the cysteine through the phenylalanine. The DNA is unrecorded. The data derive from a study of T cells expressing NK-cell markers (TCRdb year 2020). In the study overall: Eight or nine donors provided sorted CD3+CD56+NKG2C+, CD3+CD56+NKG2C- and CD3+CD56-NKG2C+ T-cell subsets, whose TCR beta-chain repertoires were profiled. Among the eight sequenced donors, seven were HCMV-seropositive and one was HCMV-seronegative. The libraries were sequenced on Illumina HiSeq 2000/2500, MiSeq or NextSeq, producing 2 x 150 bp reads. The study sequenced eight donors, all healthy volunteers chosen at random: three men and five women.

To determine HCMV serostatus, a commercial ELISA kit was used to detect HCMV-specific IgG in serum. Ficoll density gradient centrifugation was used to isolate peripheral blood mononuclear cells from blood. Sequencing was performed on an Illumina HiSeq 2000. TCR beta cDNA libraries were prepared using 5'RACE template switching, which introduced a universal primer site and unique molecular identifiers. Synthesis of cDNA was primed from the TCR beta constant segment and was followed by two consecutive PCR amplification steps. Concerning the study's data processing: MIGEC handled demultiplexing of the reads and grouping by UMI, while MiTCR was used to assemble and quantify clonotypes. Only TCR cDNA sequences supported by at least two reads were kept to exclude erroneous sequences. Downstream repertoire analysis used the tcR package, and clonotypes were matched across fractions by CDR3 nucleotide sequence plus V segment. Antigen specificity was annotated against VDJdb with VDJmatch, allowing one amino acid substitution in CDR3. TCRdb reprocessed the reads, so every CDR3 protein sequence counts as one entry and DNA is not shown. These V and J calls originate from TCRdb's pipeline instead of the authors' own analysis. For this sample, the table gives under 500,000 distinct CDR3 sequences. The ten top clones hold roughly 8% of the sample.

Study-wide conclusions, independent of this receptor: Those dominant clonotypes were again the most abundant among CD3+CD56-NKG2C+ cells in several donors, at about 25-65%. For roughly 6 donors, the dominant CD3+CD56+NKG2C+ clonotypes were among the top 10 CD8+ clonotypes and accounted for roughly 1.0-8% of CD8+ T cells. Whether the expanded NKG2C-expressing T cell clones were specific for HCMV antigens remained unclear.

This clonotype was obtained from a woman between 18 and 70 years old in good health. The V gene is TRBV5-4 and the J gene is TRBJ1-2; TCRdb picks TRBD1, but there is no DNA to check that call. Input material: blood T cells: a sorted CD56 or NKG2C T cell subset, CD4+ or CD8+ T cells, or bulk PBMC T cells (not recorded which). CDR3 reads: CASSYGQGFFGYTF. Outside the CDR3, residues come from the reference TRBV5-4 and TRBJ1-2 proteins, so the full variable domain is: ETGVTQSPTHLIKTRGQQVTLRCSSQSGHNTVSWYQQALGQGPQFIFQYYREEENGRGNFPPRFSGLQFPNYSSELNVNALELDDSALYLCASSYGQGFFGYTFGSGTRLTVV.